This T cell receptor (beta chain) was recorded in a study of shared clonotypes between healthy human individuals. Findings of the study overall: The study sampled only blood, and tissue repertoires likely differ.

Data came from immunoSEQ multiplex PCR; TCRdb stores just in-frame clones and leaves some out. The sample lists nearly 1,000,000 clones; approximately 80% were seen once. Study donors comprised healthy, HIV-negative adults devoid of recent acute infection or vaccination. A CD45RA+ naive subset and a CD45RA-negative memory subset were split from CD4+ cells. About this clone itself: Antigen unknown.

The germline V gene has CDR1 PRHDT and CDR2 FYEKMQ (reference sequence). CDR3 size: 12 residues. The germline V and J ends were trimmed by 1 base and 10 bases, with 11 bases remaining between them. V gene TRBV13 combines with J gene TRBJ2-7; D is ambiguous. The clonotype originates from a young man in good health. Sequencing input: memory CD4+ T cells sorted from blood. The subset denotes: CD45RA-negative fraction. CDR3: CASSLDPPDQYF. The CDR3 nucleotides are TGTGCCAGCAGCTTAGATCCACCGGACCAGTACTTC. Supplemented by reference TRBV13 and TRBJ2-7, the full variable domain reads AAGVIQSPRHLIKEKRETATLKCYPIPRHDTVYWYQQGPGQDPQFLISFYEKMQSDKGSIPDRFSAQQFSDYHSELNMSSLELGDSALYFCASSLDPPDQYFGPGTRLTVT.